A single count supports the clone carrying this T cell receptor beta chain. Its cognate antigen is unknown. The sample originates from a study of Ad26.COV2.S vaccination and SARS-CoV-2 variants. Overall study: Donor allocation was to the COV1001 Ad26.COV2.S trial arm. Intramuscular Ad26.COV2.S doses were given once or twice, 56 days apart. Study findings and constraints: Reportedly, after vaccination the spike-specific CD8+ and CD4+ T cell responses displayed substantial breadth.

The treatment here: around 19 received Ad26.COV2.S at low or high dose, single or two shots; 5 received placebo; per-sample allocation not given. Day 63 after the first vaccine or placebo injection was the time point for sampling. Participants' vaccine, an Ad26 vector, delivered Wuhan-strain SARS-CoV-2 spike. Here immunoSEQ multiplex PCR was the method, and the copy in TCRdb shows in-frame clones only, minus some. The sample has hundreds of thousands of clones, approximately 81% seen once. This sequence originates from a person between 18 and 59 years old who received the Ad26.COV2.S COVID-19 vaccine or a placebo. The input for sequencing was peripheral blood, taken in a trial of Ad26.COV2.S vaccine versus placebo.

The CDR3 protein is CASSENPATEQFF. The CDR3 bases are TGCGCCAGCAGTGAGAATCCCGCTACTGAGCAGTTCTTC. The chain uses TRBV10-1 and TRBJ2-1, with D uncertain. Trimming pared 2 bases from V and 9 bases from J, leaving 11 bases between. The germline V gene encodes CDR1 WNHNN and CDR2 SYGVQD (reference sequence). The length of the CDR3 is 13 residues.